One sample yielded the 17 T cell receptor beta chains listed below, sequenced in a study of blood T cell repertoires in COVID-19. Sequenced by immunoSEQ multiplex PCR; TCRdb stores in-frame clones only, minus some. This table has about 240,000 clones, approximately 85% appearing once. Specimen: peripheral blood. These receptors originate from a man aged 50 to 60 with COVID-19, enrolled during active disease.

This clone was counted only a few times. The junction and the germline gene differ at one end; a read error may be behind it. V usage is TRBV28 and J usage is TRBJ1-2; 9 nucleotides align to TRBD1. CDR1 MDHEN and CDR2 SYDVKM come from the germline V gene. This CDR3 is 14 amino acids long. DNA for the CDR3: TGTGCCAGCGGACGCGGGACAGGGATTGTCCCCACTAACTTC. Its protein is CASGRGTGIVPTNF.

This clone was detected only a few times. The rearrangement joins TRBV2 to TRBJ2-2; D is unresolved. The germline V gene has CDR1 SNHLY and CDR2 FYNNEI. V lost 1 base to trimming and J lost 0 bases, with 6 bases between them. This CDR3 comprises 15 residues. The CDR3 here is CASSEVGPNTGELFF. CDR3 bases: TGTGCCAGCAGTGAAGTTGGGCCGAACACCGGGGAGCTGTTTTTT. Variable domain in full (rest from reference TRBV2 and TRBJ2-2): EPEVTQTPSHQVTQMGQEVILRCVPISNHLYFYWYRQILGQKVEFLVSFYNNEISEKSEIFDDQFSVERPDGSNFTLKIRSTKLEDSAMYFCASSEVGPNTGELFFGEGSRLTVL.

The V and J genes are TRBV24-1 and TRBJ2-1; D is undetermined. Trimming removed 4 bases from V and 5 bases from J, with 8 bases in between. Germline V gene data show CDR1 as KGHDR and CDR2 as SFDVKD. This CDR3 region has 13 residues. The CDR3 DNA sequence: TGTGCCACCAGTGACCCCCAGAACAATGAGCAGTTCTTC. This sequence encodes CATSDPQNNEQFF.

This clone was counted a single time. The chain's CDR3 is CASRYGTAEKLFF. CDR3 nucleotides: TGCGCCAGCAGATACGGGACAGCGGAAAAACTGTTTTTT. The chain carries TRBV5-1 and TRBJ1-4; the match to TRBD1 covers 7 bases. Germline trimming cut 5 bases from V and 8 bases from J; bases unmatched to any gene: 6. Per germline, CDR1 SGHRS and CDR2 YFSETQ. The CDR3 extends over 13 amino acids.

Concerning this clone: Other nucleotide sequences in the sample specify the same CDR3. In DNA, the CDR3 is TGCGCCAGCAGCTCCCTAGCGGGGGGCCAAGAGACCCAGTACTTC. This sequence encodes CASSSLAGGQETQYF. The chain carries TRBV5-1 and TRBJ2-5, with 11 bases that match TRBD2. This CDR3 has 15 residues. V shed 3 bases and J 1 base; nucleotides not matched to a gene: 2. The germline V gene encodes CDR1 SGHRS and CDR2 YFSETQ.

About this clone: One end of the junction fails to match germline, which may point to a read error. This chain uses TRBV6-5 with TRBJ2-7; 8 nucleotides align to TRBD1. Germline loops: CDR1 MNHEY, CDR2 SVGAGI. The CDR3 covers 16 residues. The CDR3 nucleotides are TGTGCCAGCAGCTACTCGGTTCGCCAGGGGGCAAACGAGCAGTACTTC. The encoded protein is CASSYSVRQGANEQYF.

The chain's CDR3 is CASTSGRGASASNSPLHF. CDR3 DNA: TGTGCCAGCACGAGTGGCAGGGGCGCTTCGGCCTCCAATTCACCCCTCCACTTT. This chain uses TRBV7-9 with TRBJ1-6, with D perhaps TRBD1 (6 bases). The V end was cut by 7 bases, the J end by 7 bases, with 26 bases between. This CDR3 has 18 amino acids. Germline CDR1 is SEHNR and CDR2 is FQNEAQ (reference sequence).

This clone was seen only once. This rearrangement joins TRBV4-2 to TRBJ1-1; no reliable D call. V shed 0 bases and J shed 4 bases, with 12 bases lying between them. Germline V gene data show CDR1 as LGHNA and CDR2 as YNFKEQ. The CDR3 extends over 15 amino acids. Written as DNA, the CDR3 is TGTGCCAGCAGCCAAGATCTAACTTCTCCCACTGAAGCTTTCTTT. This gives the protein CASSQDLTSPTEAFF.

The chain employs TRBV9 and TRBJ2-7, with 11 bases matching TRBD2. The germline V gene encodes CDR1 SGDLS and CDR2 YYNGEE. Trimming at V came to 0 bases and at J to 6 bases, leaving 5 bases not matched to a gene. The CDR3 covers 15 residues. CDR3 protein: CASSVDSGGAGEQYF. The DNA of the CDR3 is TGTGCCAGCAGCGTAGATAGCGGGGGGGCTGGCGAGCAGTACTTC.

The chain employs TRBV6-2 or TRBV6-3 and TRBJ2-5, with a weak D call TRBD2 (6 bases). Deletions cut 4 bases from V and 6 bases from J, with 15 bases between. Germline CDR1 reads MNHEY; CDR2 reads SVGEGT. This CDR3 spans 14 amino acids. CDR3 sequence (DNA): TGTGCCAGCAGTTCCCGGGACTTCCCTCAGACCCAGTACTTC. The encoded protein is CASSSRDFPQTQYF.

V is TRBV27 and J is TRBJ2-3, with 12 bases lining up with TRBD2. Germline V gene data show CDR1 as MNHEY and CDR2 as SMNVEV (reference sequence). Trimming took 3 bases from V and 2 from J; bases not matched to a gene: 12. CDR3 size: 19 residues. The DNA of the CDR3 is TGTGCCAGCAGTTTCGACCTTAGACTAGCGGGGGAGAACACAGATACGCAGTATTTT. Its translation: CASSFDLRLAGENTDTQYF.

CDR3 DNA: TGCGCCAGCAGCCAGTTAGCGGGGGCAAAATACAATGAGCAGTTCTTC. Protein sequence: CASSQLAGAKYNEQFF. The chain carries TRBV4-3 and TRBJ2-1, with 9 bases aligning to TRBD2. This CDR3 region has 16 residues. V was clipped by 3 bases and J by 4 bases; unmatched bases: 7. Germline CDR1 LGHNA, CDR2 YSLEER.

The chain recombines TRBV6-2 or TRBV6-3 with TRBJ1-5; 8 nucleotides align to TRBD1. The CDR3 is 19 residues long. J lost 5 bases, V lost 4 bases, and 19 bases had no gene match. Germline V gene data show CDR1 as MNHEY and CDR2 as SVGEGT. CDR3 residues: CASSSEARRTGLRDQPQHF. Written as DNA, the CDR3 is TGTGCCAGCAGTTCCGAAGCACGGAGGACAGGGTTGAGGGATCAGCCCCAGCATTTT.

This sequence joins TRBV7-8 and TRBJ1-5; no clear D. The CDR3 has 13 amino acids. Germline V gene lookup returns CDR1 SGHVS and CDR2 FQNEAQ. V was cut by 1 base and J by 6 bases, with 7 bases left in between. CDR3 loop: CASSLVPTQPQHF. The CDR3 DNA reads TGTGCCAGCAGCTTAGTCCCTACTCAGCCCCAGCATTTT.

This chain uses TRBV7-9 with TRBJ2-2, with D uncertain. The germline CDR1 and CDR2 sequences are SEHNR and FQNEAQ (reference sequence). The V end was cut by 5 bases, the J end by 5 bases, with 12 bases between. The CDR3 has 14 residues. The CDR3 DNA is TGTGCCAGCAGCACAGACCCAGGTACCGGGGAGCTGTTTTTT. Protein product: CASSTDPGTGELFF.

V is TRBV6-5 and J is TRBJ1-1; D is possibly TRBD1 (6 bases). CDR3 length: 14 residues. With 7 bases removed from V and 2 bases from J, the gap between germline ends came to 14 bases. Per germline, CDR1 MNHEY and CDR2 SVGAGI. This CDR3 is CASTRDNQNTEAFF. For the CDR3, the DNA is TGTGCCAGCACCCGGGACAATCAAAACACTGAAGCTTTCTTT.

The chain has TRBV9 and TRBJ2-1; possible D gene TRBD2, 8 bases. V dropped 2 bases and J dropped 9 bases, with 15 bases sitting between them. Per germline, CDR1 SGDLS and CDR2 YYNGEE. The CDR3 runs to 14 residues. This chain's CDR3 is CASSVVGGDSEQFF. DNA of the CDR3: TGTGCCAGCAGCGTGGTCGGGGGGGACAGTGAGCAGTTCTTC.